The subject of this entry is one T cell receptor (beta chain). At one end, the junction sequence differs from germline, possibly due to a read error. The record originates from a study of tumor-infiltrating lymphocytes in glioblastoma multiforme. This CDR3 is built from 14 residues. Germline assignment: CDR1 MNHEY and CDR2 SVGAGI. TCRB libraries came from RNA via three nested multiplex PCR rounds. No unique molecular identifiers were described for these TCRB libraries. TCRdb fed the multiplex PCR reads into MiXCR, producing one record per CDR3 protein. The sample yields 13,000 or so distinct CDR3 sequences, around 71% seen once.

Sequencing input: brain tumor tissue. This receptor was identified in a male donor with glioblastoma. The rearrangement uses TRBV6-5 and TRBJ1-4, with D perhaps matching TRBD1 (6 bases). Here the CDR3 DNA reads TGTGCCAGCAGTCAAGGGGGAGGTAATGAAAAACTGCTTTTT. Translated: CASSQGGGNEKLLF.